The next 11 T cell receptor beta chains were all read from a single sample in a study of glioma-infiltrating T cells after dendritic cell vaccination. Only in-frame clones appear in the TCRdb table, and some are missing; sequencing was by immunoSEQ multiplex PCR. This sample has tens of thousands of clones, with roughly 83% found just once. The time point here: after dendritic cell vaccination, including at tumor progression/relapse. The sequenced sample was blood, obtained after dendritic cell vaccination. The source is a human donor with glioblastoma.

This clone occurred a few times. This chain links TRBV10-3 with TRBJ1-1; 8 positions agree with TRBD1. Germline loops: CDR1 ENHRY, CDR2 SYGVKD. The CDR3 sequence is 15 residues long. After removal of 3 bases from V and 1 base from J, the junction contained 4 bases not matched to a gene. As DNA, the CDR3 is TGTGCCATCAGTGACCCTGGACAGGGGAACACTGAAGCTTTCTTT. Residues: CAISDPGQGNTEAFF.

This clone was detected only once. The chain couples TRBV7-9 to TRBJ2-5; 10 nucleotides line up with TRBD2. Germline V CDR1 and CDR2: SEHNR, FQNEAQ (reference sequence). J gave up 6 bases and V 1 base, and 5 bases lay outside the gene matches. This CDR3 comprises 15 residues. The CDR3 protein is CASSLERGGPQTQYF. The CDR3 DNA reads TGTGCCAGCAGCTTAGAGCGGGGGGGCCCCCAGACCCAGTACTTC.

This clone was seen more than once but under ten times. V and J are TRBV4-3 and TRBJ2-2; perhaps TRBD2 as D (6 bases). This CDR3 comprises 16 residues. The ends were cut back, 1 base at V and 0 bases at J, with 9 bases in the middle. Germline V gives CDR1 LGHNA, CDR2 YSLEER. CDR3 protein: CASSQGGAANTGELFF. Here the CDR3 DNA reads TGCGCCAGCAGCCAAGGCGGGGCCGCGAACACCGGGGAGCTGTTTTTT.

The CDR3 sequence is CASSLPRGTQYF. Written as DNA, the CDR3 is TGCGCCAGCAGTCTGCCTAGGGGGACCCAGTACTTC. V is TRBV4-1 and J is TRBJ2-5; possibly TRBD1 for D (5 bases). The ends were cut back, 6 bases at V and 7 bases at J, with 12 bases in the middle. In germline, CDR1 is MGHRA, CDR2 YSYEKL. The CDR3 extends over 12 amino acids.

This clone showed up just a few times. The rearrangement joins TRBV4-1 to TRBJ2-3; a weak D match, TRBD1 (6 bases). V lost 6 bases and J 6 bases, leaving 19 bases between the germline ends. This CDR3 is 15 amino acids long. Germline V gives CDR1 MGHRA, CDR2 YSYEKL. The CDR3 DNA follows: TGCGCCAGCAGTCGGGACAACCCGACCGGGGATACGCAGTATTTT. The encoded protein is CASSRDNPTGDTQYF.

V is TRBV7-9 and J is TRBJ1-4; unclear D gene. Trimming shortened V by 3 bases and J by 8 bases, and 13 bases separated the two germline ends. Germline V gives CDR1 SEHNR, CDR2 FQNEAQ (reference sequence). CDR3 length equals 14 residues. The CDR3 bases are TGTGCCAGCAGCTTCCCGGGAGGGTGGGAAAAACTGTTTTTT. It codes for CASSFPGGWEKLFF.

The chain links TRBV19 to TRBJ2-1, with D unresolved. From germline, CDR1 is LNHDA and CDR2 SQIVND (reference sequence). Between the trimmed V and J ends, which lost 3 bases and 0 bases, there was a span of 6 bases. CDR3 length equals 14 residues. The CDR3 DNA follows: TGTGCCAGTAGTATGGGCCTCTCCTACAATGAGCAGTTCTTC. As protein: CASSMGLSYNEQFF.

CDR3 residues: CASSISTDTGELFF. The CDR3 DNA follows: TGTGCCAGTAGTATATCCACGGACACCGGGGAGCTGTTTTTT. The chain has TRBV19 and TRBJ2-2; D is undetermined. Deletions cut 2 bases from V and 3 bases from J, with 7 bases between. Germline V gene sequence: CDR1 LNHDA, CDR2 SQIVND (reference sequence). This CDR3 comprises 14 residues.

V and J are TRBV13 and TRBJ1-1, with a possible D match to TRBD1 (6 bases). Trimming shortened V by 5 bases and J by 7 bases, and 14 bases separated the two germline ends. The CDR3 contains 13 residues. Germline V gene data show CDR1 as PRHDT and CDR2 as FYEKMQ (reference sequence). The CDR3 region is CASSPYRVDEAFF. CDR3 DNA: TGTGCCAGCAGCCCCTACAGGGTTGATGAAGCTTTCTTT.

The gene calls are TRBV5-6 and TRBJ1-5; no firm D call. The CDR3 runs to 16 residues. The ends were cut back, 1 base at V and 0 bases at J, with 11 bases in the middle. The germline gives CDR1 SGHDT, CDR2 YYEEEE. DNA for the CDR3: TGTGCCAGCAGCTTGTGGGCGGGTCATAGCAATCAGCCCCAGCATTTT. Its translation: CASSLWAGHSNQPQHF.

This chain uses TRBV5-4 with TRBJ2-3; 9 nucleotides match TRBD2. This CDR3 contains 15 residues. Per germline, CDR1 SGHNT and CDR2 YYREEE (reference sequence). After removal of 3 bases from V and 4 bases from J, the junction contained 6 bases not matched to a gene. The CDR3 is CASSWGTSPPDTQYF. CDR3 nucleotides: TGTGCCAGCAGCTGGGGGACTAGCCCTCCAGATACGCAGTATTTT.